This T cell receptor (beta chain) came from a study of PD-L1 blockade in urothelial cancer. Described time point: pretreatment peripheral blood. Unmatched junction bases numbered 5, after V lost 2 bases and J lost 6 bases. Per germline, CDR1 KGHSH and CDR2 LQKENI. This CDR3 has 14 residues. Some clones are missing from TCRdb's copy, which holds only in-frame ones; the method was immunoSEQ multiplex PCR. The data show approximately 32,000 clones, with approximately 85% seen just once and under 8% held by the top ten. The chain combines TRBV18 with TRBJ1-1; 8 bases fit TRBD1. The TCR was taken from a man aged 60-69 years with urothelial cancer. Sample: PBMCs, taken around atezolizumab (anti-PD-L1) treatment. DNA for the CDR3: TGTGCCAGCTCACCATCAGGGGGCGACGCTGAAGCTTTCTTT. It codes for CASSPSGGDAEAFF.